Presented here are 8 T cell receptor beta chains from one specimen sequenced in a study of molecular identifiers for immune sequencing clone quantification. Via MiXCR, TCRdb re-called the PCR reads, giving one row per CDR3 protein. The sample yields roughly 90,000 distinct CDR3 sequences, 15% to 20% seen once. Sequenced sample: naive CD8+ T cells from blood, with Jurkat cell RNA spiked in. The sample's subset: FACS-sorted CD8+CD4-CCR7+CD45RA+ naive T cells. The origin of the receptors is a human donor in good health. Some libraries in this study had Jurkat cell RNA spiked in.

This clonotype was observed many times. The chain employs TRBV9 and TRBJ1-2; 7 bases are a match to TRBD1. CDR3 size: 21 residues. The junction had 24 bases not matched to a gene; V was cut back by 1 base and J by 3 bases. Germline V gene sequence: CDR1 SGDLS, CDR2 YYNGEE. The CDR3 nucleotides are TGTGCCAGCAGCGTAACCCAGATTTTGGTCCCGCGAGGACAGGATGACTATGGCTACACCTTC. The encoded protein is CASSVTQILVPRGQDDYGYTF.

This chain uses TRBV5-1 with TRBJ2-7; D not resolved. Germline CDR1 and CDR2: SGHRS and YFSETQ. This CDR3 is built from 13 residues. V was trimmed by 0 bases and J by 2 bases, leaving 6 bases between them. The CDR3 is CASSLDVTYEQYF. The CDR3 DNA sequence: TGCGCCAGCAGCTTGGATGTGACCTACGAGCAGTACTTC.

This clonotype was detected ten times or more. The chain employs TRBV9 and TRBJ2-3; 9 positions match TRBD2. This CDR3 contains 18 residues. With V trimmed by 0 bases and J by 0 bases, 8 bases remained unmatched. CDR1 SGDLS and CDR2 YYNGEE come from the germline V gene. Here the CDR3 reads CASSVEEAGGPSTDTQYF. Written as DNA, the CDR3 is TGTGCCAGCAGCGTAGAAGAAGCGGGAGGCCCAAGCACAGATACGCAGTATTTT.

This clonotype was seen at least ten times. The V gene is TRBV6-1, the J gene TRBJ2-7; a possible D gene is TRBD2 (5 bases). V shed 6 bases and J shed 7 bases, with 22 bases lying between them. The CDR3 loop spans 15 amino acids. Per the germline V gene, CDR1 is MNHNS and CDR2 is SASEGT. The CDR3 region is CASSNTGWNSGEQYF. The CDR3 DNA is TGTGCCAGCAGCAATACGGGATGGAATTCGGGGGAGCAGTACTTC.

A word on this clonotype: This may be a read error: a much more frequent sequence differs by one nucleotide. The chain combines TRBV4-1 with TRBJ1-2; D unresolved. The CDR3 length is 17 residues. The V gene lost 2 bases and the J gene lost 4 bases, with 20 bases spanning the gap. Looked up from germline, CDR1 is MGHRA and CDR2 is YSYEKL. CDR3 sequence: CASSQLPGPRPSYGYTF. In DNA, the CDR3 is TGCGCCAGCAGCCAACTACCGGGCCCTCGGCCCAGCTATGGCTACACCTTC.

Worth noting for this clonotype: Being one base from a much bigger clone, this may be a read error. No conserved phenylalanine or tryptophan ends this CDR3, so it is likely a read error. This sequence joins TRBV20-1 and TRBJ2-7, with TRBD1 matching over 7 bases. This CDR3 region has 15 residues. The J segment lost 4 bases and the V segment lost 4 bases, leaving 13 bases of the junction unmatched. In germline, CDR1 is DFQATT, CDR2 SNEGSKA (reference sequence). The CDR3 nucleotides are TGCAGTGCTACCAGAGATCAAGGACAGGTATACGAGCAGTACCTC. Protein: CSATRDQGQVYEQYL.

Ten or more counts support this clonotype. CDR3 residues: CASSPRTSGYEQYF. CDR3 nucleotides: TGTGCCAGCAGTCCCCGGACTAGCGGCTACGAGCAGTACTTC. The genes are TRBV28 and TRBJ2-7, with 10 bases fitting TRBD2. From germline, CDR1 is MDHEN and CDR2 SYDVKM. The trim removed 5 bases at V and 3 bases at J, leaving 4 bases unmatched. The CDR3 spans 14 residues.

The sample holds many counts of this clonotype. This rearrangement joins TRBV5-1 to TRBJ2-3; 15 positions match TRBD2. Looked up from germline, CDR1 is SGHRS and CDR2 is YFSETQ. V lost 4 bases and J lost 2; bases outside the gene matches: 5. CDR3 size: 17 residues. The CDR3 nucleotides read TGCGCCAGCAGCCCCGGGACTAGCGGGGGGTTCACAGATACGCAGTATTTT. Amino acids: CASSPGTSGGFTDTQYF.